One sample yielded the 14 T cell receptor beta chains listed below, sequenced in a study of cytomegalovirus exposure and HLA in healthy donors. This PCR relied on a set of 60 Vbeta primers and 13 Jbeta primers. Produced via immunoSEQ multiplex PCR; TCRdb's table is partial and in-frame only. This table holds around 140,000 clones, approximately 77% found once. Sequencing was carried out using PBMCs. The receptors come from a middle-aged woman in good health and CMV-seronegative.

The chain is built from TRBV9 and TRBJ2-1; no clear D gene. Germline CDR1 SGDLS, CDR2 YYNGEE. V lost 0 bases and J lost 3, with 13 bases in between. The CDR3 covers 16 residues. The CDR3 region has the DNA TGTGCCAGCAGCGTAGGATTATTTCGCGACTACAATGAGCAGTTCTTC. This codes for CASSVGLFRDYNEQFF.

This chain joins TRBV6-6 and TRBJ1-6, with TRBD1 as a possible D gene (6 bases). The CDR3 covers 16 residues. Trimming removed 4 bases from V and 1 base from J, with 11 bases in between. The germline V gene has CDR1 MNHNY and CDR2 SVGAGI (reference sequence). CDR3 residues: CASSFGGLSYNSPLHF. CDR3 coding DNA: TGTGCCAGCAGTTTCGGGGGGCTATCCTATAATTCACCCCTCCACTTT.

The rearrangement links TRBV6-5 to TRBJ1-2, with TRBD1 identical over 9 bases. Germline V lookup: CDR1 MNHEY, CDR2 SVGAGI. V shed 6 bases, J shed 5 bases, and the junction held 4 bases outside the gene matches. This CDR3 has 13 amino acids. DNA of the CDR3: TGTGCCAGCAGACAGGGACAGGGTTATGGCTACACCTTC. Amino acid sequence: CASRQGQGYGYTF.

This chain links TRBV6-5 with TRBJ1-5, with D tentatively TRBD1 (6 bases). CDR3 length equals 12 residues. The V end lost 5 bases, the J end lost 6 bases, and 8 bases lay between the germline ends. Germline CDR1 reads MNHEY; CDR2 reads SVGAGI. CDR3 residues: CASSQGSQPQHF. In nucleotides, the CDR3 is TGTGCCAGCAGTCAGGGGAGTCAGCCCCAGCATTTT.

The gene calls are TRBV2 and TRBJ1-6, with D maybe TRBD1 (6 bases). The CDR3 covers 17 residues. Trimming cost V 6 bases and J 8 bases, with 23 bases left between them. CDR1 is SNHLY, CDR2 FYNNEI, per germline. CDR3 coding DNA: TGTGCCAGCAGCGAAAGGGGGGGGGCAATTTCGGATTCACCCCTCCACTTT. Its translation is CASSERGGAISDSPLHF.

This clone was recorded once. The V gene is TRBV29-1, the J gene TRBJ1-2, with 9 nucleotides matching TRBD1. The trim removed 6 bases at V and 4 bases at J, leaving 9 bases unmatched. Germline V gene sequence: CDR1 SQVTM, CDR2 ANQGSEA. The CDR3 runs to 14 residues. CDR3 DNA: TGCAGCGTCGCCCGGACAGGGGCGGCCTATGGCTACACCTTC. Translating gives CSVARTGAAYGYTF.

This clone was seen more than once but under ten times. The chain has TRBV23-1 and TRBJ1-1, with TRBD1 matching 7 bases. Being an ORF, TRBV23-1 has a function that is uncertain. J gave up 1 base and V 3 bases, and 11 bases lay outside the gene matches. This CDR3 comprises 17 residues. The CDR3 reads CASSQSALDRENTEAFF. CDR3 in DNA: TGCGCCAGCAGTCAGTCGGCCCTTGACAGGGAGAACACTGAAGCTTTCTTT.

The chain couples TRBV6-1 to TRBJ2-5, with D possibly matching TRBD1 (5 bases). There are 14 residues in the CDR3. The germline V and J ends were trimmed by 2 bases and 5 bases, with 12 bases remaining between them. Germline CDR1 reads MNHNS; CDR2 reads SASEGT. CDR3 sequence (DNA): TGTGCCAGCAGTGAATTACAGGCTAGGGAGACCCAGTACTTC. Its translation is CASSELQARETQYF.

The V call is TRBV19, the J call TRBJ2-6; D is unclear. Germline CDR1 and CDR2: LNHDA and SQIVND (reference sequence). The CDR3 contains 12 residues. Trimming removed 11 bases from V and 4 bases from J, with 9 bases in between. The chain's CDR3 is CASNWGANVLTF. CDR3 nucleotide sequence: TGTGCCTCTAACTGGGGGGCCAACGTCCTGACTTTC.

The CDR3: CASSQKTGNYEQYF. CDR3 nucleotide sequence: TGCGCCAGCAGCCAAAAGACAGGGAACTACGAGCAGTACTTC. V is TRBV4-3 and J is TRBJ2-7, with TRBD1 identical over 7 bases. V was pared by 2 bases and J by 3 bases, with 4 bases of the junction left unmatched. The germline V gene encodes CDR1 LGHNA and CDR2 YSLEER. The CDR3 is 14 amino acids.

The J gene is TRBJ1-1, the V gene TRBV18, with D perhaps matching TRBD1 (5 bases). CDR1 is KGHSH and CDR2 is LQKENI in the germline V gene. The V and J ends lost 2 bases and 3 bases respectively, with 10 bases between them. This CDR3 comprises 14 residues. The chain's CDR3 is CASSPGPGDTEAFF. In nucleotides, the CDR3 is TGTGCCAGCTCACCAGGACCGGGGGACACTGAAGCTTTCTTT. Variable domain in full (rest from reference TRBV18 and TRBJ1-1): NAGVMQNPRHLVRRRGQEARLRCSPMKGHSHVYWYRQLPEEGLKFMVYLQKENIIDESGMPKERFSAEFPKEGPSILRIQQVVRGDSAAYFCASSPGPGDTEAFFGQGTRLTVV.

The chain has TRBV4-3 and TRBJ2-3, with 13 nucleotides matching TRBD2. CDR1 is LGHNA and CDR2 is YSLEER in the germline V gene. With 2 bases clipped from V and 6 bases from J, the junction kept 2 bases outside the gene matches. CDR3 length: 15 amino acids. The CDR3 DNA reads TGCGCCAGCAGCCAACCGGGACTAGCGGGGGATACGCAGTATTTT. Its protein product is CASSQPGLAGDTQYF.

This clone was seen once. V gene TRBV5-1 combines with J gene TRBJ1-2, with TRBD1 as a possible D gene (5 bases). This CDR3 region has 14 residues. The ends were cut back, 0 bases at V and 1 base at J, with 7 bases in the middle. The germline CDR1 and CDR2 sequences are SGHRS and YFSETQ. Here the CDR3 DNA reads TGCGCCAGCAGCTTGGACAGGCGTAACTATGGCTACACCTTC. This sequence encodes CASSLDRRNYGYTF. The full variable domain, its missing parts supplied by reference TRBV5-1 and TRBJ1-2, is KAGVTQTPRYLIKTRGQQVTLSCSPISGHRSVSWYQQTPGQGLQFLFEYFSETQRNKGNFPGRFSGRQFSNSRSEMNVSTLELGDSALYLCASSLDRRNYGYTFGSGTRLTVV.

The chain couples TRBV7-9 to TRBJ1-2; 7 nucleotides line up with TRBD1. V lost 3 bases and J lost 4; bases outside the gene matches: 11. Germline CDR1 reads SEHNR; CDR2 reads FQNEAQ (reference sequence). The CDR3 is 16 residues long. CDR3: CASSFGDREPLYGYTF. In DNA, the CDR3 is TGTGCCAGCAGCTTCGGAGACAGGGAGCCTCTCTATGGCTACACCTTC.